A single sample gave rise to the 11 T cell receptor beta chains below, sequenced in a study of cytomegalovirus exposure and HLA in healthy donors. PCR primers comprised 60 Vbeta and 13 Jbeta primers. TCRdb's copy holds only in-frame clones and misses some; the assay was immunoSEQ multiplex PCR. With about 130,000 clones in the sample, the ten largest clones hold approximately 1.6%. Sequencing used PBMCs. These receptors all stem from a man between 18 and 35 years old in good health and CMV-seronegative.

In DNA form, the CDR3 reads TGTGCCAGCAGCTTCCCACTAGCGGGAGACGAGCAGTACTTC. Translated, it gives CASSFPLAGDEQYF. The rearrangement uses TRBV11-2 and TRBJ2-7; TRBD2 agrees at 11 bases. The CDR3 runs to 14 residues. The trim removed 3 bases at V and 5 bases at J, leaving 3 bases unmatched. CDR1 is SGHAT, CDR2 FQNNGV, per germline.

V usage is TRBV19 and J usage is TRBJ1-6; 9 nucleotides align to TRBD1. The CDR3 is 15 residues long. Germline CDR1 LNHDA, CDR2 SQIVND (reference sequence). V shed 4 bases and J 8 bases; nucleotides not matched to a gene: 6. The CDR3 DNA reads TGTGCCAGTAGTAGAAAACGGACAGGGGATTCACCCCTCCACTTT. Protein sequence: CASSRKRTGDSPLHF.

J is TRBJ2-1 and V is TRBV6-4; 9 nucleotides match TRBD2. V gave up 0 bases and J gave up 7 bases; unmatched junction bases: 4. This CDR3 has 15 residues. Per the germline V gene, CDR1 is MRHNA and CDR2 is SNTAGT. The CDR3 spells CASSDSSGGPNEQFF. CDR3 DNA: TGTGCCAGCAGTGACTCTAGCGGGGGTCCTAATGAGCAGTTCTTC.

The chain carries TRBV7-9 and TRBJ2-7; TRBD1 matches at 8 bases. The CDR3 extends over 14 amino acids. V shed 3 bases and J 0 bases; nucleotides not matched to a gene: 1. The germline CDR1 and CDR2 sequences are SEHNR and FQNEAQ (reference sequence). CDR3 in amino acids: CASSLTGDSYEQYF. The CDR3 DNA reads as TGTGCCAGCAGCTTGACAGGGGACTCCTACGAGCAGTACTTC.

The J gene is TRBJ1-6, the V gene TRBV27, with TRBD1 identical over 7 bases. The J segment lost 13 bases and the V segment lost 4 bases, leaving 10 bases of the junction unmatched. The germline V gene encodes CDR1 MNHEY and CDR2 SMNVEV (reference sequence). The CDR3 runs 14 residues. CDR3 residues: CASSSYSQDRPLHF. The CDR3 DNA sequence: TGTGCCAGCAGTTCCTATAGCCAGGACAGGCCCCTCCACTTT.

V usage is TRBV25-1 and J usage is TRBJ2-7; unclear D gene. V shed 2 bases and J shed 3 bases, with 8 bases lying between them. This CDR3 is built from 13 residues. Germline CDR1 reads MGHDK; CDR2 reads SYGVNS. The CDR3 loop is CASSEAPGYEQYF. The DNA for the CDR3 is TGTGCCAGCAGTGAAGCCCCCGGCTACGAGCAGTACTTC.

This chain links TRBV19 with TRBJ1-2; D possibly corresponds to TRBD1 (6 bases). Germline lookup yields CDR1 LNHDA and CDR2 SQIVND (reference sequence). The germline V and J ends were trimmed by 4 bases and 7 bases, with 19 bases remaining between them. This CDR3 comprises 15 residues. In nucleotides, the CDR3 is TGTGCCAGTAGTACACAACAGGGTCTGAATGGTGGCTACACCTTC. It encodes CASSTQQGLNGGYTF.

The CDR3 DNA follows: TGTGCCAGCAGCGCTTCGACAGCGTACGAGCAGTACTTC. This encodes CASSASTAYEQYF. V is TRBV5-4 and J is TRBJ2-7; the D gene is possibly TRBD1 (5 bases). The V gene's germline CDR1 is SGHNT and CDR2 YYREEE (reference sequence). This CDR3 comprises 13 residues. The V end was cut by 4 bases, the J end by 4 bases, with 12 bases between.

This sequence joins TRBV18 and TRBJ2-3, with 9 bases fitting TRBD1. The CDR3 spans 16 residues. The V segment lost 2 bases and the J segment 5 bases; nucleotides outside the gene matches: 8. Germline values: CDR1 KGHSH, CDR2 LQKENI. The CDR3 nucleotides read TGTGCCAGCTCACCATACCGAGGGACAGGGCGAGATACGCAGTATTTT. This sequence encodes CASSPYRGTGRDTQYF.

The CDR3 spells CASSGTSGVGEQYF. CDR3 DNA sequence: TGTGCCAGCAGCGGGACTAGCGGGGTTGGCGAGCAGTACTTC. The V and J genes are TRBV25-1 and TRBJ2-7, with 13 bases that match TRBD2. This CDR3 spans 14 amino acids. Unmatched junction bases numbered 5, after V lost 6 bases and J lost 6 bases. From germline, CDR1 is MGHDK and CDR2 SYGVNS.

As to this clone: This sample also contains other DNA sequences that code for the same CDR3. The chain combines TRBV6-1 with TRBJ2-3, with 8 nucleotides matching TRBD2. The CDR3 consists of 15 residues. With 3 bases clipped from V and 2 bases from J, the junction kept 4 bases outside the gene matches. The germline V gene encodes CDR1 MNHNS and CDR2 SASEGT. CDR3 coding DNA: TGTGCCAGCAGTGAGCTAGCGGGTTCCACAGATACGCAGTATTTT. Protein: CASSELAGSTDTQYF.